Listed below are T cell receptor beta chains from one sample, sequenced in a study of CD8+CD57+ T cells in acquired aplastic anemia. TCRdb analysed the reads with MiXCR anew, one entry per CDR3 protein. The profile shows 450,000 to 550,000 distinct CDR3 sequences, about a third of them singletons. Sequencing input: sorted CD4+, CD8+, or CD8+CD57+ T cells (not recorded which) from PBMCs. Receptors originate from a human donor with aplastic anemia. Both conserved end residues are part of each CDR3. The D gene is left open where the match is weak. Clone size appears in some rows only: once, few, many, or a class for an expanded clone.

CDR3 length	clone size	V gene	J gene	D gene	CDR3 DNA	CDR3 protein
14	few	TRBV6-2/TRBV6-3	TRBJ2-3	.	TGTGCCAGCAGGGAAACCCCGGGTTGGGATACGCAGTATTTT	CASRETPGWDTQYF
15	.	TRBV10-2	TRBJ2-7	TRBD2	TGCGCCAGCAGTGAGCCTAGCGGAGCTTCCTACGAGCAGTACTTC	CASSEPSGASYEQYF
13	.	TRBV29-1	TRBJ2-7	TRBD2	TGCAGCGTTGAAGAAATCCGGGGGGGAGAGCAGTACTTC	CSVEEIRGGEQYF
15	.	TRBV2	TRBJ1-2	TRBD1	TGTGCCAGCAGCCAAGCGACAGGGCAAGACTATGGCTACACCTTC	CASSQATGQDYGYTF
17	few	TRBV11-2	TRBJ2-7	TRBD2	TGTGCCAGCAGCTTAGAGCTAGCGGGGGGCCTTTATGGTGTGCAGTACTTC	CASSLELAGGLYGVQYF
14	.	TRBV2	TRBJ2-1	.	TGTGCCAGCAGAGTTGGGGGCCTGGGGAATGAGCAGTTCTTC	CASRVGGLGNEQFF
15	.	TRBV4-2	TRBJ1-4	.	TGTGCCAGCAGCCAAGAACAGGGAGGTTATGAAAAACTGTTTTTT	CASSQEQGGYEKLFF
13	.	TRBV12-3/TRBV12-4	TRBJ2-1	.	TGTGCCAGCAGTGGTTCAGGGGTGGGTGAGCAGTTCTTC	CASSGSGVGEQFF
15	few	TRBV3-1	TRBJ2-7	TRBD2	TGTGCCAGCAGCTCGGGGGCACTAGCGGGAGTGGAGCAGTACTTC	CASSSGALAGVEQYF
14	few	TRBV20-1	TRBJ2-5	.	TGCAGTGCTAGAGTGTCTGCCAGCCAAGAGACCCAGTACTTC	CSARVSASQETQYF
15	many	TRBV20-1	TRBJ2-6	.	TGCAGTGCTAGGCCTTCAGGCCCTGGGGCCAACGTCCTGACTTTC	CSARPSGPGANVLTF
14	.	TRBV5-5	TRBJ1-2	.	TGTGCCAGCAGCTTGCCGGGCCGGGACTATGGCTACACCTTC	CASSLPGRDYGYTF
16	.	TRBV5-5	TRBJ2-2	.	TGTGCCAGCAGCTTAACCCCCAGGGCTGGTGACGGGGAGCTGTTTTTT	CASSLTPRAGDGELFF
12	many	TRBV2	TRBJ1-1	.	TGTGCCAGGGTACAGGGGAACACTGAAGCTTTCTTT	CARVQGNTEAFF
13	many	TRBV2	TRBJ1-2	TRBD1	TGTGCCAGCAGCCCGGGACAGGGGAATGGCTACACCTTC	CASSPGQGNGYTF
15	many	TRBV7-2	TRBJ2-7	.	TGTGCCAGCAGCGAAATGGGCCAGGGGAACAACGAGCAGTACTTC	CASSEMGQGNNEQYF
15	many	TRBV2	TRBJ1-6	TRBD1	TGTGCCAGCAGTGGTGGGACAGGCAGACATTCACCCCTCCACTTT	CASSGGTGRHSPLHF
15	few	TRBV7-2	TRBJ2-5	.	TGTGCCAGCAGAAAAACCGGGACTGGTGAAGAGACCCAGTACTTC	CASRKTGTGEETQYF
15	many	TRBV16	TRBJ2-7	.	TGTGCCAGCAGCAATTGGGATCAGATGCACTACGAGCAGTACTTC	CASSNWDQMHYEQYF
14	.	TRBV24-1	TRBJ1-2	.	TGTGCCGGGCCTAGGGCGGGGCTTGACTATGGCTACACCTTC	CAGPRAGLDYGYTF
13	.	TRBV7-9	TRBJ1-1	.	TGTGCCAGCAGTTCCCTTGTCTTTTCTGAAGCTTTCTTT	CASSSLVFSEAFF
13	.	TRBV5-1	TRBJ1-1	.	TGCGCCAGCAGCTTTGGAGATGGGGCTGAAGCTTTCTTT	CASSFGDGAEAFF
15	.	TRBV7-9	TRBJ1-1	.	TGTGCCAGCAGCCAATCCCAGAGTATGAACACTGAAGCTTTCTTT	CASSQSQSMNTEAFF
15	.	TRBV20-1	TRBJ1-2	TRBD1	TGCAGTGCCAGCAGCCATCGGACAGGGCGGGTTGGCTACACCTTC	CSASSHRTGRVGYTF
12	many	TRBV20-1	TRBJ2-7	.	TGCAGTGCTAGCGGGGAGGCCTACGAGCAGTACTTC	CSASGEAYEQYF
13	many	TRBV2	TRBJ2-1	.	TGTGCCAGCACTGGGGGCGATCCGGAGGCGCAGTTCTTC	CASTGGDPEAQFF